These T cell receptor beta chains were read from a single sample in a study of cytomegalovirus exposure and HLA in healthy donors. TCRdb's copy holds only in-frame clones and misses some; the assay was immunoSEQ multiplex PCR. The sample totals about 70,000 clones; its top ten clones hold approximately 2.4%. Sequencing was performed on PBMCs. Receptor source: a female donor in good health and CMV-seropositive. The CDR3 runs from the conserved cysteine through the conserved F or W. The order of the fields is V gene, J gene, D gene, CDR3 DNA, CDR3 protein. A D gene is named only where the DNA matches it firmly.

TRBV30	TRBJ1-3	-	TGTGCCTGGAGTGATTTTCGGGGGGCCGGAAACACCATATATTTT	CAWSDFRGAGNTIYF
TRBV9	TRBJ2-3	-	TGTGCCAGCAGCGAGGGGGGGCCCCCAGATACGCAGTATTTT	CASSEGGPPDTQYF
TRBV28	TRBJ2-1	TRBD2	TGTGCCAGCAGCAGCCCGGTAGCGGGGTCCTACAATGAGCAGTTCTTC	CASSSPVAGSYNEQFF
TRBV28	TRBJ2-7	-	TGTGCCAGCACTCTGAGGGGGGGCTACGAGCAGTACTTC	CASTLRGGYEQYF
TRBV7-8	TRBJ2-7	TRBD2	TGTGCCAGCAGCATACCCCCGGGAGGAAGGTACGAGCAGTACTTC	CASSIPPGGRYEQYF
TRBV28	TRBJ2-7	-	TGTGCCAGCAGTCCGGACTCTGGCGAGCAGTACTTC	CASSPDSGEQYF
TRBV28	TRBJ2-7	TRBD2	TGTGCCAGCCCCCCCGCGGGACTAGCGGGAGGGCCCGCCTACGAGCAGTACTTC	CASPPAGLAGGPAYEQYF
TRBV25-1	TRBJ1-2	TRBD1	TGTGCCAGCAGTGAATACCGACAGGGTGGTGGCTACACCTTC	CASSEYRQGGGYTF
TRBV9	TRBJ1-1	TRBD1	TGTGCCAGCAGCAGTACGGTCTGGGACAGGGCCTACCCCGGGGCTTTCTTT	CASSSTVWDRAYPGAFF
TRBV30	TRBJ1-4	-	TGTGCCTGGAGTGTTCAAAATAATGAAAAACTGTTTTTT	CAWSVQNNEKLFF
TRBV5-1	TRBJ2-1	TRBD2	TGCGCCAGCAGCTTGGGGGGGGGTTCCTACAATGAGCAGTTCTTC	CASSLGGGSYNEQFF
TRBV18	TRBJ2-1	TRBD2	TGTGCCAGCTCACCATCGCGGGGGGTGGGTGAGCAGTTCTTC	CASSPSRGVGEQFF
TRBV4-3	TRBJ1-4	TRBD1	TGCGCCAGCAGCCAAGGCGCCGGGACAGGGGATGAAAAACTGTTTTTT	CASSQGAGTGDEKLFF
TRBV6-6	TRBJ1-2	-	TGTGCCAGCAGTTACGAGGCCCGCTCCTTGGGCTACACCTTC	CASSYEARSLGYTF
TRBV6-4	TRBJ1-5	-	TGTGCCAGCAGTGACTCCCGGAATCAGCCCCAGCATTTT	CASSDSRNQPQHF
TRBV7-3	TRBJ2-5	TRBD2	TGTGCCAGCAGCTTAAGAGCGGGAGAGACGGAGACCCAGTACTTC	CASSLRAGETETQYF
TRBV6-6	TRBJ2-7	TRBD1	TGTGCCAGCAGCACGGGACAGGGGTTACACGAGCAGTACTTC	CASSTGQGLHEQYF
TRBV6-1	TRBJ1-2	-	TGTGCCAGCAGTGAAGTTTGGGGGCCGGGGGGCTACACCTTC	CASSEVWGPGGYTF
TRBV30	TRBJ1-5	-	TGTGCCTGGAGTGTAGGGGAAGGGGGTAACCAGCCCCAGCATTTT	CAWSVGEGGNQPQHF
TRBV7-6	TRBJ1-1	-	TGTGCCAGCAGCCCGGTCGGGTCGGCGGGAGCTTTCTTT	CASSPVGSAGAFF
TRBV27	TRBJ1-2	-	TGTGCCAGCAGTTCAGCAGGGAATCGCGGCTATGGCTACACCTTC	CASSSAGNRGYGYTF
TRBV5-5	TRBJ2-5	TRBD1	TGTGCCAGCAGCTTGGAGCAGGGGGCAAAAATTGGGACCCAGTACTTC	CASSLEQGAKIGTQYF
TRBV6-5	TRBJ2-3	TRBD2	TGTGCCAGCAGTTCGTCAGCGGGAGTAGATACGCAGTATTTT	CASSSSAGVDTQYF
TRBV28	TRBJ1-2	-	TGTGCCAGCAGCCGACGGGGGGGCGGGAACTATGGCTACACCTTC	CASSRRGGGNYGYTF
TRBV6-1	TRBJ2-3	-	TGTGCCAGCAGTGAAGGGGACTCCCTATATTTT	CASSEGDSLYF
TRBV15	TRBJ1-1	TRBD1	TGTGCCACCAGCAGGGGGCGACAGGGGAACACTGAAGATTTCTTT	CATSRGRQGNTEDFF